This T cell receptor beta chain was recovered during a study of T-cell reconstitution after alpha-beta-depleted transplantation in children. Study findings and constraints: From surviving recipient T cells and thymic progenitors came the high day-60 TCRbeta diversity observed in some patients. Several hundred rapidly expanded clones from non-depleted graft cells reportedly supplied alpha-beta T cells about two months post-transplant.

V lost 0 bases and J 2 bases, leaving 14 bases between the germline ends. Germline V gene sequence: CDR1 SGHTA, CDR2 FQGNSA. The length of the CDR3 is 17 residues. Preparation of the TCRbeta library was carried out with unique molecular identifiers. TCRdb re-called the PCR reads through MiXCR, storing one row per CDR3 protein. Among some 600,000 distinct CDR3 sequences listed, under 15% were seen once. Concerning this clonotype itself: Antigen unknown.

The chain uses TRBV7-2 and TRBJ2-1; maybe TRBD2 (6 bases). This specimen was PBMCs, mostly from graft donor cells, taken 360 days after TCRalphabeta/CD19-depleted stem cell transplant. This sequence was found in a male patient younger than 18 who had a stem cell transplant for acute myeloid leukemia, so the T cells may come from the graft donor. The CDR3 reads CASSLATSRGAYNEQFF. CDR3 DNA: TGTGCCAGCAGCTTAGCCACGTCCCGCGGGGCCTACAATGAGCAGTTCTTC.